Given below is one T cell receptor beta chain in context. Its antigen remains unidentified. Since a much larger clone is just one base distant, this may be a read error. Isolation recovered at least 6 million PBMCs from every sample. A second PCR, run for roughly 7 to 12 cycles, used a sample-barcoded 5' primer plus a J-beta primer mix. TCRdb re-called the 5' RACE reads through MiXCR, storing one row per CDR3 protein. The repertoire consists of about 670,000 distinct CDR3 sequences, with over 40% occurring once and the leading ten covering 13%. This sample was included in a study of blood T cells in healthy people across ages. General study points: Possibly confounding the expanded clonotype changes was the fact that donor CMV status was unknown. The fall in TCR beta diversity per million T cells was roughly linear with age.

This sequence was found in a woman older than 75 in good health. The specimen was blood.

For the CDR3, the DNA is TGTGCCAGCAGCCGACTAGCGGGAGTGAGCACAGAGACGCAGTATTTT. It is translated as CASSRLAGVSTETQYF. The gene calls are TRBV14 and TRBJ2-3; 12 bases are shared with TRBD2. CDR1 SGHDN and CDR2 FVKESK come from the germline V gene. The CDR3 consists of 16 residues.